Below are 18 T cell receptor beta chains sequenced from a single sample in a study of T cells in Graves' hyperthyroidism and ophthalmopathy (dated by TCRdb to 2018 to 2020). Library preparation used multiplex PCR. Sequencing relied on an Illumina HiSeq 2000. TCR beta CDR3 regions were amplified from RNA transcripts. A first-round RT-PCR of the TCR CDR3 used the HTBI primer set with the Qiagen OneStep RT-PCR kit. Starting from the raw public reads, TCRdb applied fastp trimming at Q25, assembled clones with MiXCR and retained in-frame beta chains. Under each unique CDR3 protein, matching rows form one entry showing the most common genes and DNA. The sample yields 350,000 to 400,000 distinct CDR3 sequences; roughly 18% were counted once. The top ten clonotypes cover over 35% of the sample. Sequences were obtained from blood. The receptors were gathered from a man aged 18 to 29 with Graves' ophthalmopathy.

CDR3 coding DNA: TGTGCCAGCAGCACGCGACAGGGGGTCTCCGAGACCCAGTACTTC. Translating gives CASSTRQGVSETQYF. V usage is TRBV13 and J usage is TRBJ2-5; TRBD1 aligns across 9 bases. The CDR3 extends over 15 amino acids. Losses at the gene ends were 5 bases for V and 5 bases for J; bases not matched to a gene: 9. The germline gives CDR1 PRHDT, CDR2 FYEKMQ (reference sequence).

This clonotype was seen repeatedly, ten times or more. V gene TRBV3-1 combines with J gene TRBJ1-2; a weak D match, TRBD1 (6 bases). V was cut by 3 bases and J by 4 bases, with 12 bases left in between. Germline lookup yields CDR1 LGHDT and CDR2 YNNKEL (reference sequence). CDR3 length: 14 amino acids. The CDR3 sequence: CASSQVQGTYGYTF. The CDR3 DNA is TGTGCCAGCAGCCAGGTCCAGGGGACCTATGGCTACACCTTC.

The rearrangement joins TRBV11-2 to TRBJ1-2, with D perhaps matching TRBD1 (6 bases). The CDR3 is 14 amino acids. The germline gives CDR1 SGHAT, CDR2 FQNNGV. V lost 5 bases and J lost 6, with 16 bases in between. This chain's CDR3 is CASSVGVGGDGYTF. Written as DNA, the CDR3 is TGTGCCAGCAGCGTAGGGGTGGGGGGCGATGGCTACACCTTC.

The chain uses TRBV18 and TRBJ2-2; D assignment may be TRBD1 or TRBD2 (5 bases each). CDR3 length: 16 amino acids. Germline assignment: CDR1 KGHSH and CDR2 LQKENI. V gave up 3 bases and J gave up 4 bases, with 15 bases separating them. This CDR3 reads CASSPSPGTATGELFF. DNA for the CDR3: TGTGCCAGCTCACCGAGTCCCGGGACGGCCACCGGGGAGCTGTTTTTT.

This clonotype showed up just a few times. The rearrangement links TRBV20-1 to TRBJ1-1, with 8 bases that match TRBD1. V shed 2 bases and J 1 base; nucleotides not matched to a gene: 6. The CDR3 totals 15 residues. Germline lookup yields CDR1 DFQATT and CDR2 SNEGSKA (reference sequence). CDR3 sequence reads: CSARPDRGRNTEAFF. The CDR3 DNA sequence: TGCAGTGCTAGACCCGACAGGGGAAGGAACACTGAAGCTTTCTTT.

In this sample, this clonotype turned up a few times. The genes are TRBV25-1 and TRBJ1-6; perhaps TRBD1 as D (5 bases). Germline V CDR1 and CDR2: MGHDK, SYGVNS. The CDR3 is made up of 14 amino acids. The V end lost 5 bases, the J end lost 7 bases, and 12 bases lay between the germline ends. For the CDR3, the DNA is TGTGCCAGCAGTATGAAGGGGCTCAATTCACCCCTCCACTTT. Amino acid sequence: CASSMKGLNSPLHF.

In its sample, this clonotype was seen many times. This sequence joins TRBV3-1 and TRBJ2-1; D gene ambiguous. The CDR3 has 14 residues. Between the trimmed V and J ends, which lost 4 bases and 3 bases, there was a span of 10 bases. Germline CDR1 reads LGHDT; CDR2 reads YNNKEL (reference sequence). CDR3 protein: CASSPGTHYNEQFF. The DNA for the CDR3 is TGTGCCAGCAGCCCGGGTACACACTACAATGAGCAGTTCTTC.

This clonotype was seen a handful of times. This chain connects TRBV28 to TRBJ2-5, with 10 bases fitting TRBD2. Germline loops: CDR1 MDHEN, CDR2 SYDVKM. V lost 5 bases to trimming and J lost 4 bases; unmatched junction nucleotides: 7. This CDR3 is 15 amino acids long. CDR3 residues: CASSPLSGGRETQYF. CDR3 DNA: TGTGCCAGCAGTCCCCTTAGCGGGGGGAGAGAGACCCAGTACTTC.

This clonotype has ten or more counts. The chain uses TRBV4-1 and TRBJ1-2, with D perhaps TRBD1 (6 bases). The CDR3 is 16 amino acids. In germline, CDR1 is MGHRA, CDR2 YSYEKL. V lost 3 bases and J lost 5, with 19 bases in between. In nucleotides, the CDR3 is TGCGCCAGCAGCCAGACCACTACAGGGACGGGATATGGCTACACCTTC. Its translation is CASSQTTTGTGYGYTF.

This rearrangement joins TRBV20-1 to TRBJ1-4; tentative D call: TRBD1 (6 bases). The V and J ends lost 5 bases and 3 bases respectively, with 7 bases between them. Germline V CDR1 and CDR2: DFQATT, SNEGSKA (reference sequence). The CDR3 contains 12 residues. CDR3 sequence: CSARTANEKLFF. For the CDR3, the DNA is TGCAGTGCTCGGACAGCTAATGAAAAACTGTTTTTT.

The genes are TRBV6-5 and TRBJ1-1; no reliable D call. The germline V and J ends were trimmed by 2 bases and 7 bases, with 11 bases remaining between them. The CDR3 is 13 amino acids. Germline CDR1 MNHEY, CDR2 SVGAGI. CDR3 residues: CASSYLTQSEAFF. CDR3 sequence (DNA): TGTGCCAGCAGTTACCTCACTCAGAGTGAAGCTTTCTTT.

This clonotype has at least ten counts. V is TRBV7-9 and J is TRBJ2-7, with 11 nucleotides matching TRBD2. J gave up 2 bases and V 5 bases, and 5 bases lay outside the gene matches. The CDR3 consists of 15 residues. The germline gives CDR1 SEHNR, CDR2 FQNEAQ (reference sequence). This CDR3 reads CASSPTSGATYEQYF. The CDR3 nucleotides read TGTGCCAGCAGCCCGACTAGCGGGGCTACCTACGAGCAGTACTTC.

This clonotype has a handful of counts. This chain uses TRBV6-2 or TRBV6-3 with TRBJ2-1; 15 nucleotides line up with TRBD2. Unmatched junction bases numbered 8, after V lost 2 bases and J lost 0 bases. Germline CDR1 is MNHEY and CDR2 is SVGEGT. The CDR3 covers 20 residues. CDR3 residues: CASSYEGGTSGGTSYNEQFF. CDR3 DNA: TGTGCCAGCAGTTACGAGGGTGGGACTAGCGGGGGGACCTCCTACAATGAGCAGTTCTTC.

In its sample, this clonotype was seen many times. The CDR3 spells CASSGTGSNYGYTF. For the CDR3, the DNA is TGTGCCAGCAGTGGGACAGGGTCTAACTATGGCTACACCTTC. The chain carries TRBV12-3 or TRBV12-4 and TRBJ1-2; TRBD1 agrees at 9 bases. The CDR3 has 14 amino acids. V trimming: 5 bases; J trimming: 0 bases; junction bases outside the gene matches: 1.

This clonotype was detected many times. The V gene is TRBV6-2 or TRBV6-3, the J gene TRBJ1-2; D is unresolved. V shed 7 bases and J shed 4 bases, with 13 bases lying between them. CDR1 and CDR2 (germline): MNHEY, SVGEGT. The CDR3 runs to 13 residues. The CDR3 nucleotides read TGTGCCAGCACCCTGGAAGGGTTCTATGGCTACACCTTC. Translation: CASTLEGFYGYTF.

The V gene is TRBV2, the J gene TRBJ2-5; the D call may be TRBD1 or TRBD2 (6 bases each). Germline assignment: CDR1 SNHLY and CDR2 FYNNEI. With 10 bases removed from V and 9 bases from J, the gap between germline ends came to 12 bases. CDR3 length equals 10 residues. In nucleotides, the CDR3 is TGTGCCACGGGGGCGGGACCCCAGTACTTC. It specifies CATGAGPQYF. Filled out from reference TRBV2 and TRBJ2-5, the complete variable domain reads EPEVTQTPSHQVTQMGQEVILRCVPISNHLYFYWYRQILGQKVEFLVSFYNNEISEKSEIFDDQFSVERPDGSNFTLKIRSTKLEDSAMYFCATGAGPQYFGPGTRLLVL.

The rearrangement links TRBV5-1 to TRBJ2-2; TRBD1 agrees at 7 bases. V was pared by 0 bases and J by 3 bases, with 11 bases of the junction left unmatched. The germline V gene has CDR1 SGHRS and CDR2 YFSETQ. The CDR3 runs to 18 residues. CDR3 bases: TGCGCCAGCAGCTTGGGGATACAGACAGGGATAGACACCGGGGAGCTGTTTTTT. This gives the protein CASSLGIQTGIDTGELFF.

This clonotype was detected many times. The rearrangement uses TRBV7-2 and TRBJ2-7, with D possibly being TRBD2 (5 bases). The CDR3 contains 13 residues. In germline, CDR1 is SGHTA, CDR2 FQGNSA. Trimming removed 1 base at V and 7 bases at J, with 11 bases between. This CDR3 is CASSLDEGQEQYF. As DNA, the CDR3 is TGTGCCAGCAGCTTAGACGAGGGTCAAGAGCAGTACTTC.